This is a list of T cell receptor beta chains from one sample in a study of blood T cell repertoires in COVID-19. The protocol was immunoSEQ multiplex PCR, while the TCRdb copy is restricted to in-frame clones and leaves out a portion. The data hold about 270,000 clones, with more than 65% observed a single time. Sample: peripheral blood. These receptors were obtained from a woman under 30 with acute or convalescent COVID-19. The CDR3 runs from the conserved cysteine through the conserved F or W. The D gene is left open where the match is weak. The size of a clone is reported for some rows only, either as once, few or many, or as a class for expanded clones.

TRBJ1-6,TRBV27,-,few,CASSLVLPGGSYNSPLHF,TGTGCCAGCAGTTTAGTTCTCCCGGGAGGCTCCTATAATTCACCCCTCCACTTT
TRBJ1-2,TRBV5-4,TRBD1,-,CASSTGGSGTGANYGYTF,TGTGCCAGCAGCACTGGGGGGTCCGGGACAGGGGCCAACTATGGCTACACCTTC
TRBJ2-3,TRBV11-2,-,-,CASHYTDTQYF,TGTGCCAGCCACTACACAGATACGCAGTATTTT
TRBJ1-5,TRBV28,TRBD1,few,CASSYGQAVNQPQHF,TGTGCCAGCAGTTACGGACAGGCGGTCAATCAGCCCCAGCATTTT
TRBJ1-2,TRBV7-3,-,-,CASSFGGEYGYTF,TGTGCCAGCAGCTTCGGGGGGGAGTATGGCTACACCTTC
TRBJ2-3,TRBV5-1,TRBD2,once,CASSRLLASTDTQYF,TGCGCCAGCAGCCGCCTACTAGCGAGCACAGATACGCAGTATTTT
TRBJ2-3,TRBV19,TRBD1,-,CASRVSRGTDTQYF,TGTGCCAGTCGGGTATCCAGGGGGACAGATACGCAGTATTTT
TRBJ1-5,TRBV6-5,-,-,CASSYSGSGRPQHF,TGTGCCAGCAGTTACTCTGGGTCAGGGCGGCCCCAGCATTTT
TRBJ2-5,TRBV5-8,TRBD2,-,CASSWGLAGKETQYF,TGTGCCAGCAGCTGGGGACTAGCGGGGAAAGAGACCCAGTACTTC
TRBJ2-1,TRBV5-1,TRBD1,-,CASNGGQVTYNEQFF,TGCGCCAGCAATGGAGGACAGGTGACCTACAATGAGCAGTTCTTC
TRBJ2-7,TRBV27,TRBD2,-,CASRASGSYEQYF,TGTGCCAGCAGGGCTAGCGGGAGTTACGAGCAGTACTTC
TRBJ1-1,TRBV24-1,-,-,CATRGGEAEAFF,TGTGCCACCAGGGGGGGGGAGGCTGAAGCTTTCTTT
TRBJ2-1,TRBV19,-,many,CASSMGLISSYNEQFF,TGTGCCAGTAGTATGGGACTTATAAGCTCCTACAATGAGCAGTTCTTC
TRBJ1-2,TRBV18,-,-,CASSPPGTPYGYTF,TGTGCCAGCTCACCCCCCGGGACACCCTATGGCTACACCTTC
TRBJ2-1,TRBV6-5,-,-,CASSSLSRLGDEQFF,TGTGCCAGCAGTTCCTTATCCCGCCTAGGGGATGAGCAGTTCTTC
TRBJ2-3,TRBV11-2,TRBD1,many,CASSKHRGDTDTQYF,TGTGCCAGCAGCAAACACAGGGGCGACACAGATACGCAGTATTTT